A single sample gave rise to the 29 T cell receptor beta chains below, sequenced in a study of blood T cell repertoires in COVID-19. Sequenced by immunoSEQ multiplex PCR; TCRdb stores in-frame clones only, minus some. The sample contains around 160,000 clones, 85% of which appear only once. Sequencing was performed on peripheral blood. The source of these receptors is a middle-aged woman with active or convalescent COVID-19.

In regard to this clone: Other DNA sequences in this specimen translate into the identical CDR3. This chain connects TRBV5-1 to TRBJ2-3, with TRBD1 identical over 9 bases. CDR3 length equals 16 residues. CDR1 is SGHRS and CDR2 is YFSETQ in the germline V gene. Unmatched junction bases numbered 7, after V lost 2 bases and J lost 3 bases. The CDR3 DNA sequence: TGCGCCAGCAGCTTAGGTGGGACAGGGATTACAGATACGCAGTATTTT. Its translation: CASSLGGTGITDTQYF.

The chain is built from TRBV27 and TRBJ1-1; 8 bases agree with TRBD1. The CDR3 loop spans 13 amino acids. The trim removed 5 bases at V and 10 bases at J, leaving 9 bases unmatched. Germline V gives CDR1 MNHEY, CDR2 SMNVEV (reference sequence). CDR3 nucleotides: TGTGCCAGCAGTACCCGAGGACAGGGTACAGCTTTCTTT. Translating gives CASSTRGQGTAFF.

This sequence joins TRBV5-1 and TRBJ1-1; no clear D. This CDR3 comprises 13 residues. V lost 0 bases and J 6 bases, leaving 9 bases between the germline ends. Per germline, CDR1 SGHRS and CDR2 YFSETQ. As DNA, the CDR3 is TGCGCCAGCAGCTTGGTCGGGATCGCTGAAGCTTTCTTT. Its translation: CASSLVGIAEAFF.

The rearrangement uses TRBV6-1 and TRBJ1-5; D not certain. The V end lost 0 bases, the J end lost 0 bases, and 6 bases lay between the germline ends. The CDR3 is 15 residues long. Germline V lookup: CDR1 MNHNS, CDR2 SASEGT. CDR3 bases: TGTGCCAGCAGTGAAGCCACAAATAGCAATCAGCCCCAGCATTTT. Translated: CASSEATNSNQPQHF.

In this sample, this clone turned up once. Other nucleotide sequences from this sample produce the same CDR3. The V gene is TRBV28, the J gene TRBJ2-7, with TRBD1 identical over 12 bases. The CDR3 has 14 residues. J gave up 7 bases and V 4 bases, and 5 bases lay outside the gene matches. Germline CDR1 is MDHEN and CDR2 is SYDVKM. The CDR3 is CASSYGTGGGEQYF. In DNA, the CDR3 is TGTGCCAGCAGTTATGGGACAGGGGGCGGGGAGCAGTACTTC.

The V call is TRBV28, the J call TRBJ1-5; TRBD1 is a possible D gene (6 bases). The CDR3 is made up of 15 amino acids. The germline V and J ends were trimmed by 7 bases and 2 bases, with 15 bases remaining between them. Germline lookup yields CDR1 MDHEN and CDR2 SYDVKM. In nucleotides, the CDR3 is TGTGCCAGCACTCCTACCTCAGGGGGCAATCAGCCCCAGCATTTT. It translates to CASTPTSGGNQPQHF.

This chain links TRBV6-5 with TRBJ1-2; 8 bases map to TRBD1. The length of the CDR3 is 13 residues. V was pared by 7 bases and J by 4 bases, with 5 bases of the junction left unmatched. Germline CDR1 is MNHEY and CDR2 is SVGAGI. For the CDR3, the DNA is TGTGCCAGCAACGCGGACAGGGTCTATGGCTACACCTTC. Translation gives CASNADRVYGYTF.

The chain uses TRBV6-4 and TRBJ2-1; maybe TRBD1 (6 bases). Trimming pared 1 base from V and 5 bases from J, leaving 15 bases between. Germline lookup yields CDR1 MRHNA and CDR2 SNTAGT. CDR3 length equals 16 residues. The CDR3 is CASSDFEGGHHNEQFF. In DNA, the CDR3 is TGTGCCAGCAGTGACTTCGAAGGGGGTCACCACAATGAGCAGTTCTTC.

The count of this clone is one. The genes are TRBV30 and TRBJ1-1, with 7 positions matching TRBD1. Germline lookup yields CDR1 GTSNPN and CDR2 SVGIG (reference sequence). V gave up 3 bases and J gave up 10 bases; unmatched junction bases: 14. This CDR3 region has 14 residues. The CDR3 is CAWSPTGDSLRAFF. The CDR3 bases are TGTGCCTGGAGCCCAACTGGGGACAGCCTTAGAGCTTTCTTT.

V is TRBV30 and J is TRBJ1-1, with 7 nucleotides matching TRBD1. Germline V gene data show CDR1 as GTSNPN and CDR2 as SVGIG (reference sequence). V trimming: 8 bases; J trimming: 6 bases; junction bases outside the gene matches: 9. The CDR3 spans 12 residues. The CDR3 DNA follows: TGTGCCAGACAGACAGGGCGGTCTGAAGCTTTCTTT. It translates to CARQTGRSEAFF.

The rearrangement uses TRBV9 and TRBJ2-5; the match to TRBD2 covers 10 bases. The CDR3 is 17 residues long. V was pared by 6 bases and J by 4 bases, with 15 bases of the junction left unmatched. Germline lookup yields CDR1 SGDLS and CDR2 YYNGEE. CDR3 DNA: TGTGCCAGCACCCCTCGCCTAGCGGGAGAGCCGGGAGAGACCCAGTACTTC. It specifies CASTPRLAGEPGETQYF.

A single count supports this clone. The rearrangement links TRBV28 to TRBJ1-5, with 7 bases fitting TRBD1. Germline CDR1 MDHEN, CDR2 SYDVKM. Trimming at V came to 1 base and at J to 2 bases, leaving 5 bases not matched to a gene. The length of the CDR3 is 16 residues. For the CDR3, the DNA is TGTGCCAGCAGTTTATTAGAGGGGGCTGGCAATCAGCCCCAGCATTTT. The encoded protein is CASSLLEGAGNQPQHF.

This sequence joins TRBV6-4 and TRBJ1-3; a weak D match, TRBD1 (5 bases). The CDR3 is made up of 18 amino acids. Per the germline V gene, CDR1 is MRHNA and CDR2 is SNTAGT. Trimming left V 0 bases short and J 0 bases short, with 15 bases between. The CDR3 loop reads CASSDSRATESSGNTIYF. The CDR3, as DNA: TGTGCCAGCAGTGACTCTAGGGCGACAGAGAGCTCTGGAAACACCATATATTTT.

The chain carries TRBV30 and TRBJ2-7; TRBD1 might be the D (5 bases). The V and J ends lost 0 bases and 3 bases respectively, with 18 bases between them. CDR3 length: 16 residues. CDR1 is GTSNPN, CDR2 SVGIG, per germline (reference sequence). This CDR3 reads CAWSVPRRANIYEQYF. CDR3 nucleotide sequence: TGTGCCTGGAGTGTACCCCGCAGGGCCAATATCTACGAGCAGTACTTC.

V gene TRBV28 combines with J gene TRBJ2-1, with 7 bases matching TRBD2. Germline-derived CDR1 and CDR2 are MDHEN and SYDVKM. This CDR3 spans 15 amino acids. V gave up 3 bases and J gave up 5 bases; unmatched junction bases: 7. Here the CDR3 reads CASSFYPSGNNEQFF. The CDR3 nucleotides read TGTGCCAGCAGTTTTTACCCTAGCGGAAACAATGAGCAGTTCTTC.

This clone was detected once. This rearrangement joins TRBV5-1 to TRBJ1-6; 10 nucleotides line up with TRBD1. CDR1 and CDR2 from the germline V gene are SGHRS and YFSETQ. The CDR3 covers 15 residues. Trimming at V came to 4 bases and at J to 9 bases, leaving 7 bases not matched to a gene. DNA of the CDR3: TGCGCCAGCAGCGGGGGACAGGGGAGGGTTTCACCCCTCCACTTT. It is translated as CASSGGQGRVSPLHF.

The genes are TRBV2 and TRBJ1-4; TRBD1 aligns across 7 bases. The CDR3 spans 13 residues. The V segment lost 6 bases and the J segment 3 bases; nucleotides outside the gene matches: 1. Germline-derived CDR1 and CDR2 are SNHLY and FYNNEI. The CDR3 nucleotides read TGTGCCAGCAGGGGACAGCCTAATGAAAAACTGTTTTTT. Amino acid sequence: CASRGQPNEKLFF.

The chain carries TRBV3-1 (or the pseudogene TRBV3-2) and TRBJ1-1; D unresolved. Per germline, CDR1 LGHDT and CDR2 YNNKEL (reference sequence). The CDR3 spans 13 residues. V was shortened by 1 base and J by 6 bases, with 9 bases between the two germline ends. In DNA, the CDR3 is TGTGCCAGCAGCCAAGGGGCCGTCTCTGAAGCTTTCTTT. Its protein is CASSQGAVSEAFF.

CDR3 protein: CASSPTGAGGFYEQYF. For the CDR3, the DNA is TGTGCCAGCAGCCCGACCGGGGCAGGGGGCTTCTACGAGCAGTACTTC. The V call is TRBV9, the J call TRBJ2-7; 8 nucleotides match TRBD1. This CDR3 comprises 16 residues. Germline CDR1 and CDR2: SGDLS and YYNGEE. The junction had 12 bases not matched to a gene; V was cut back by 4 bases and J by 3 bases.

The chain recombines TRBV24-1 with TRBJ2-1; D is ambiguous. CDR3 size: 12 residues. The ends were cut back, 3 bases at V and 12 bases at J, with 11 bases in the middle. The germline V gene encodes CDR1 KGHDR and CDR2 SFDVKD. This chain's CDR3 is CATSDGTLGQFF. Written as DNA, the CDR3 is TGTGCCACCAGTGATGGTACCCTCGGGCAGTTCTTC.

The genes are TRBV3-1 (or the pseudogene TRBV3-2) and TRBJ1-3; maybe TRBD1 (5 bases). In germline, CDR1 is LGHDT, CDR2 YNNKEL (reference sequence). The V and J ends lost 3 bases and 0 bases respectively, with 15 bases between them. The CDR3 is made up of 17 amino acids. The CDR3: CASSHPYGGTSGNTIYF. Written as DNA, the CDR3 is TGTGCCAGCAGCCATCCTTACGGAGGGACCTCTGGAAACACCATATATTTT.

V usage is TRBV3-1 (or the pseudogene TRBV3-2) and J usage is TRBJ1-5; D unclear. Germline V gives CDR1 LGHDT, CDR2 YNNKEL (reference sequence). The CDR3 runs 16 residues. Trimming shortened V by 0 bases and J by 0 bases, and 9 bases separated the two germline ends. The CDR3 protein is CASSQEQSDSNQPQHF. CDR3 in DNA: TGTGCCAGCAGCCAAGAACAGTCCGATAGCAATCAGCCCCAGCATTTT.

This clone turned up a few times. The chain uses TRBV7-9 and TRBJ2-3; 13 nucleotides line up with TRBD2. J lost 1 base, V lost 6 bases, and 7 bases had no gene match. CDR3 length equals 17 residues. Germline V gene sequence: CDR1 SEHNR, CDR2 FQNEAQ (reference sequence). CDR3 DNA sequence: TGTGCCAGCAGGCGAACCGGGACTAGCGGGGGCACAGATACGCAGTATTTT. This encodes CASRRTGTSGGTDTQYF.

This chain links TRBV10-3 with TRBJ1-1; D is unresolved. There are 13 residues in the CDR3. Germline lookup yields CDR1 ENHRY and CDR2 SYGVKD. V lost 6 bases and J 1 base, leaving 9 bases between the germline ends. CDR3 protein: CAIRATENTEAFF. CDR3 in DNA: TGTGCCATCAGAGCTACAGAGAACACTGAAGCTTTCTTT.

This clone came up a few times. V gene TRBV28 combines with J gene TRBJ2-7; 9 bases are shared with TRBD2. This CDR3 is built from 16 residues. J gave up 5 bases and V 3 bases, and 11 bases lay outside the gene matches. The germline gives CDR1 MDHEN, CDR2 SYDVKM. CDR3 DNA sequence: TGTGCCAGCAGTTTGGCGGGAGGGCCAAATAGAGACGAGCAGTACTTC. It specifies CASSLAGGPNRDEQYF.

This chain joins TRBV6-5 and TRBJ2-3, with D possibly being TRBD2 (6 bases). V was shortened by 2 bases and J by 6 bases, with 18 bases between the two germline ends. In germline, CDR1 is MNHEY, CDR2 SVGAGI. The CDR3 contains 16 residues. In DNA form, the CDR3 reads TGTGCCAGCAGTTACGCCGACCGCGGGGCAGGGGATACGCAGTATTTT. It encodes CASSYADRGAGDTQYF.

The chain recombines TRBV19 with TRBJ1-5; tentative D call: TRBD1 (5 bases). The germline V gene has CDR1 LNHDA and CDR2 SQIVND (reference sequence). V dropped 4 bases and J dropped 3 bases, with 16 bases sitting between them. The CDR3 loop spans 16 amino acids. The CDR3 region is CASSTPQVLSNQPQHF. The CDR3 DNA follows: TGTGCCAGTAGTACCCCACAGGTTTTATCCAATCAGCCCCAGCATTTT.

The chain combines TRBV6-5 with TRBJ1-1; perhaps TRBD1 as D (6 bases). The germline V and J ends were trimmed by 8 bases and 4 bases, with 17 bases remaining between them. CDR1 MNHEY and CDR2 SVGAGI come from the germline V gene. This CDR3 is built from 14 residues. CDR3 DNA: TGTGCCAGCTGGTTGGGGGCTTTGGGCACTGAAGCTTTCTTT. This sequence encodes CASWLGALGTEAFF.

This rearrangement joins TRBV24-1 to TRBJ2-5, with D tentatively TRBD1 (6 bases). V lost 4 bases, J lost 7 bases, and 18 bases lay in between. Germline-derived CDR1 and CDR2 are KGHDR and SFDVKD. The CDR3 consists of 15 residues. CDR3 in DNA: TGTGCCACCAGTGACCCAGGGGCTGGGCAGGCGACCCAGTACTTC. It is translated as CATSDPGAGQATQYF.